The clone carrying this T cell receptor beta chain was detected many times. Antigen specificity is unknown. V was clipped by 0 bases and J by 6 bases, with 17 bases between them. The CDR3 sequence is 16 residues long. This sample is drawn from a study of T cell repertoires in cytomegalovirus infection. MiXCR, run by TCRdb on the reads, gives a single entry per CDR3 protein. In the table there are some 310,000 distinct CDR3 sequences, roughly 25% of which are singletons. Sample: cultured PBMCs, taken from culture after CMV antigen stimulation. The chain employs TRBV12-3 or TRBV12-4 and TRBJ1-1; D might be TRBD1 (5 bases). The sequence was obtained from a human donor in good health (CMV status not recorded). Some clones in this sample may be carry-over from other donors' samples. This chain's CDR3 is CASSLALGRGKPEAFF. For the CDR3, the DNA is TGTGCCAGCAGTTTAGCGCTGGGGCGCGGGAAACCTGAAGCTTTCTTT.